One and the same sample provided the 26 T cell receptor beta chains below, sequenced in a study of beta chain features in type 1 diabetes. Expressed TCRB transcripts were sequenced because the isolated RNA had all been reverse transcribed beforehand. Sequenced by immunoSEQ multiplex PCR; TCRdb stores in-frame clones only, minus some. The table includes about 900,000 clones, 15% to 20% detected once. Sample: naive CD4+ T cells from blood. The receptor set was obtained from a woman aged 18-30 years in good health.

This clone was found a few times. The J gene is TRBJ1-1, the V gene TRBV20-1, with D hard to call. Germline CDR1 DFQATT, CDR2 SNEGSKA (reference sequence). Trimming shortened V by 5 bases and J by 3 bases, and 7 bases separated the two germline ends. This CDR3 comprises 11 residues. The CDR3 spells CSAGEYTEAFF. The CDR3 region has the DNA TGCAGTGCTGGCGAGTACACTGAAGCTTTCTTT.

This clone has just a few counts. The gene calls are TRBV5-4 and TRBJ1-2; D uncertain. The CDR3 consists of 14 residues. V was cut by 5 bases and J by 8 bases, with 19 bases left in between. Germline loops: CDR1 SGHNT, CDR2 YYREEE (reference sequence). The CDR3 nucleotides read TGTGCCAGCAGGGAGACTTCGGACGTCGGCGGCTACACCTTC. As protein: CASRETSDVGGYTF.

The V call is TRBV4-2, the J call TRBJ2-7; maybe TRBD1 (5 bases). The CDR3 totals 17 residues. Per germline, CDR1 LGHNA and CDR2 YNFKEQ. V lost 1 base, J lost 7 bases, and 23 bases lay in between. This CDR3 is CASSQVAWSGGKGEQYF. The CDR3 nucleotides read TGTGCCAGCAGCCAAGTCGCGTGGTCAGGTGGAAAGGGGGAGCAGTACTTC.

The V and J genes are TRBV11-2 and TRBJ2-5; possible D gene TRBD1, 6 bases. The CDR3 runs 18 residues. Germline V gives CDR1 SGHAT, CDR2 FQNNGV. The ends were cut back, 0 bases at V and 6 bases at J, with 23 bases in the middle. Written as DNA, the CDR3 is TGTGCCAGCAGCTTAGACGCCATGGGGACAAGGGGTTTCAAGACCCAGTACTTC. This gives the protein CASSLDAMGTRGFKTQYF.

CDR3 nucleotide sequence: TGTGCCAGCAGCGTAGCTGGGGGGACCGACTATGGCTACACCTTC. This codes for CASSVAGGTDYGYTF. The genes are TRBV9 and TRBJ1-2; D perhaps matches TRBD1 (5 bases). Trimming took 0 bases from V and 3 from J, leaving 12 bases between them. Germline CDR1 SGDLS, CDR2 YYNGEE. This CDR3 spans 15 amino acids.

This clone appeared a few times. J is TRBJ2-1 and V is TRBV5-4; D is tentatively TRBD1 or TRBD2 (5 bases each). CDR1 and CDR2 from the germline V gene are SGHNT and YYREEE (reference sequence). The CDR3 extends over 12 amino acids. V lost 2 bases to trimming and J lost 9 bases, with 9 bases between them. As DNA, the CDR3 is TGTGCCAGCAGCTTTTTGGGGACTGAGCAGTTCTTC. It yields the protein CASSFLGTEQFF.

The chain links TRBV18 to TRBJ2-3; 7 bases map to TRBD2. CDR1 KGHSH and CDR2 LQKENI come from the germline V gene. Trimming removed 2 bases from V and 5 bases from J; junction bases left unmatched: 4. There are 14 residues in the CDR3. The CDR3 loop is CASSPGLGVDTQYF. The CDR3 DNA reads TGTGCCAGCTCACCAGGACTAGGGGTAGATACGCAGTATTTT.

This clone has more than one count but fewer than ten. The chain employs TRBV7-2 and TRBJ2-3, with 8 bases lining up with TRBD2. The CDR3 runs 17 residues. Germline values: CDR1 SGHTA, CDR2 FQGNSA. Trimming took 5 bases from V and 1 from J; bases not matched to a gene: 11. This chain's CDR3 is CASSPARGGAGTDTQYF. The CDR3 DNA sequence: TGTGCCAGCAGCCCCGCCCGGGGGGGCGCTGGCACAGATACGCAGTATTTT.

This clone was seen more than once but under ten times. CDR3 amino acids: CASSRTSGSYEQYF. The CDR3 DNA reads as TGTGCCAGCTCACGGACTAGCGGATCCTACGAGCAGTACTTC. This chain links TRBV18 with TRBJ2-7; TRBD2 aligns across 10 bases. The germline CDR1 and CDR2 sequences are KGHSH and LQKENI. The CDR3 runs to 14 residues. Germline trimming cut 4 bases from V and 1 base from J; bases unmatched to any gene: 1.

V and J are TRBV28 and TRBJ2-5; 10 nucleotides match TRBD2. This CDR3 has 14 amino acids. J was trimmed by 5 bases and V by 7 bases; bases with no gene match: 7. Germline V gives CDR1 MDHEN, CDR2 SYDVKM. CDR3 sequence (DNA): TGTGCCAGCAAGCCTAGCGGGAGCGTGGAGACCCAGTACTTC. Translation gives CASKPSGSVETQYF. Based on the CDR3 plus reference TRBV28 and TRBJ2-5, the full variable domain is DVKVTQSSRYLVKRTGEKVFLECVQDMDHENMFWYRQDPGLGLRLIYFSYDVKMKEKGDIPEGYSVSREKKERFSLILESASTNQTSMYLCASKPSGSVETQYFGPGTRLLVL.

This clone turned up a few times. This sequence joins TRBV28 and TRBJ1-5, with 7 bases lining up with TRBD1. The germline gives CDR1 MDHEN, CDR2 SYDVKM. The CDR3 spans 14 residues. The ends lost 8 bases at V and 0 bases at J; junction bases unmatched: 4. CDR3 loop: CASATGPSNQPQHF. CDR3 nucleotides: TGTGCCAGCGCGACAGGGCCTAGCAATCAGCCCCAGCATTTT.

CDR3 in DNA: TGTGCCAGCAGTGGCCGACTTAGAAAAGAGACCCAGTACTTC. Its translation is CASSGRLRKETQYF. This rearrangement joins TRBV2 to TRBJ2-5; no firm D call. The CDR3 covers 14 residues. With 4 bases removed from V and 3 bases from J, the gap between germline ends came to 12 bases. Germline assignment: CDR1 SNHLY and CDR2 FYNNEI.

In regard to this clone: Compared with germline, one end of the junction differs, possibly owing to a read error. The chain employs TRBV6-5 and TRBJ2-1; D is unclear. The CDR3 sequence is 13 residues long. CDR1 and CDR2 (germline): MNHEY, SVGAGI. CDR3 in amino acids: CASSRPNYHEQFF. DNA of the CDR3: TGTGCCAGCAGTCGTCCTAACTACCATGAGCAGTTCTTC.

This clone was observed a handful of times. The V and J genes are TRBV5-5 and TRBJ2-7; D ambiguous. Trimming left V 1 base short and J 5 bases short, with 10 bases between. The CDR3 contains 13 residues. CDR1 SGHKS and CDR2 YYEKEE come from the germline V gene (reference sequence). This chain's CDR3 is CASSLTLMDEQYF. The CDR3 nucleotides read TGTGCCAGCAGCTTGACCCTTATGGACGAGCAGTACTTC.

This clone was picked up a small number of times. The chain is built from TRBV15 and TRBJ2-1; TRBD2 matches 10 bases. The CDR3 length is 15 residues. Germline values: CDR1 LNHNV, CDR2 YYDKDF (reference sequence). Unmatched junction bases numbered 6, after V lost 6 bases and J lost 4 bases. CDR3 sequence reads: CATRLGTSVYNEQFF. The CDR3 region has the DNA TGTGCCACCAGGTTAGGGACTAGCGTATACAATGAGCAGTTCTTC.

In this sample, this clone turned up a few times. The chain recombines TRBV4-2 with TRBJ1-1; TRBD1 matches 8 bases. The CDR3 loop spans 15 amino acids. Per germline, CDR1 LGHNA and CDR2 YNFKEQ. After removal of 3 bases from V and 5 bases from J, the junction contained 8 bases not matched to a gene. CDR3 DNA: TGTGCCAGCAGCCAGGGGACAGGACGACCTACTGAAGCTTTCTTT. Translating it yields CASSQGTGRPTEAFF.

The chain's CDR3 is CASGNPSANVLTF. In nucleotides, the CDR3 is TGTGCTAGTGGTAACCCCTCGGCCAACGTCCTGACTTTC. V gene TRBV12-5 combines with J gene TRBJ2-6; D is uncertain. CDR3 length: 13 residues. Looked up from germline, CDR1 is LGHNT and CDR2 is FRNRAP. The V end was cut by 5 bases, the J end by 6 bases, with 8 bases between.

The V call is TRBV2, the J call TRBJ1-2; TRBD1 aligns across 9 bases. CDR3 length equals 15 residues. Germline loops: CDR1 SNHLY, CDR2 FYNNEI. V lost 6 bases to trimming and J lost 9 bases; unmatched junction nucleotides: 14. CDR3 in DNA: TGTGCCAGCAGAGACCGACATGCGGGACAGGGTCGCTACACCTTC. It specifies CASRDRHAGQGRYTF.

This clone was found once. V gene TRBV6-6 combines with J gene TRBJ1-3, with TRBD1 matching 7 bases. CDR3 size: 16 residues. The V gene end was trimmed by 8 bases and the J gene end by 1 base; junction bases not matched to a gene: 11. The germline CDR1 and CDR2 sequences are MNHNY and SVGAGI (reference sequence). CDR3 in amino acids: CASRSGTDRSGNTIYF. CDR3 nucleotides: TGTGCCAGCCGTAGCGGGACAGACCGATCTGGAAACACCATATATTTT.

The chain joins TRBV28 to TRBJ1-1, with D perhaps TRBD1 (5 bases). This CDR3 contains 15 residues. The V gene's germline CDR1 is MDHEN and CDR2 SYDVKM. Deletions cut 3 bases from V and 1 base from J, with 12 bases between. The CDR3 DNA sequence: TGTGCCAGCAGTTTGCCCCGGGGCGGGAACACTGAAGCTTTCTTT. It yields the protein CASSLPRGGNTEAFF.

The chain links TRBV7-8 to TRBJ2-3, with D perhaps matching TRBD2 (6 bases). CDR1 is SGHVS and CDR2 is FQNEAQ in the germline V gene. V was cut by 0 bases and J by 5 bases, with 9 bases left in between. The CDR3 length is 14 residues. The CDR3 here is CASSLASGIDTQYF. CDR3 bases: TGTGCCAGCAGCTTAGCTAGCGGTATAGATACGCAGTATTTT.

This clone occurred a few times. V usage is TRBV2 and J usage is TRBJ2-3; tentative D call: TRBD2 (6 bases). CDR3 length: 14 amino acids. The V end lost 7 bases, the J end lost 1 base, and 12 bases lay between the germline ends. The germline CDR1 and CDR2 sequences are SNHLY and FYNNEI. For the CDR3, the DNA is TGTGCCAGCAACCCGGGAGTAGGCACAGATACGCAGTATTTT. It specifies CASNPGVGTDTQYF.

This clone was seen a handful of times. The chain recombines TRBV4-3 with TRBJ2-7, with a tentative D call TRBD1 (5 bases). Per the germline V gene, CDR1 is LGHNA and CDR2 is YSLEER. CDR3 length equals 14 residues. The V gene lost 0 bases and the J gene lost 7 bases, with 13 bases spanning the gap. CDR3 region: CASSQDQGLREQYF. The CDR3 coding sequence is TGCGCCAGCAGCCAAGACCAGGGATTGAGGGAGCAGTACTTC.

The chain combines TRBV29-1 with TRBJ2-5; D call uncertain. The assigned J gene may be wrong: the sequence end matches TRBJ2-7 better. This CDR3 has 11 amino acids. The germline V gene encodes CDR1 SQVTM and CDR2 ANQGSEA. This chain's CDR3 is CSVRQAYEQYF. The CDR3 DNA reads as TGCAGCGTTCGTCAGGCCTACGAGCAGTACTTC.

This clone was picked up a small number of times. CDR3 DNA sequence: TGTGCCAGCAGCTTAATGCTGCGAACAGATACGCAGTATTTT. Its translation is CASSLMLRTDTQYF. The V and J genes are TRBV7-2 and TRBJ2-3; D not certain. The CDR3 loop spans 14 amino acids. Per the germline V gene, CDR1 is SGHTA and CDR2 is FQGNSA. The V and J ends lost 2 bases and 3 bases respectively, with 9 bases between them.

Written as DNA, the CDR3 is TGCGCCAGCAGCTCGTCCCCCGGGGATTATGGCTACACCTTC. Amino acid sequence: CASSSSPGDYGYTF. J is TRBJ1-2 and V is TRBV5-1; D is ambiguous. Trimming shortened V by 3 bases and J by 5 bases, and 14 bases separated the two germline ends. CDR1 and CDR2 from the germline V gene are SGHRS and YFSETQ. The CDR3 is 14 amino acids.